This entry is about one T cell receptor (beta chain). The CDR3 extends over 16 amino acids. The V and J ends lost 5 bases and 2 bases respectively, with 18 bases between them. Germline V gives CDR1 LNHDA, CDR2 SQIVND (reference sequence). This record belongs to a study of blood T cell repertoires in COVID-19. In the study overall: From the United States, Italy and Spain came samples of acute and convalescent COVID-19. The analysed material was cDNA or gDNA that came from T cells, B-cell-depleted T cells, or PBMCs.

As originally analysed: Researchers report that nucleated cell counts were estimated from reference gene primer amplification. The protocol was immunoSEQ multiplex PCR, while the TCRdb copy is restricted to in-frame clones and leaves out a portion. The DNA was the basis for D and trimming; V, J and clone size are from that table. The sample holds roughly 120,000 clones, roughly 80% seen once. The sequence derives from a man aged 50-60 years with acute or convalescent COVID-19. The sample consisted of peripheral blood. This chain joins TRBV19 and TRBJ1-2, with a possible D match to TRBD1 (6 bases). DNA for the CDR3: TGTGCCAGTAGTGGGTTTCCTCTCCAGGGGAACTATGGCTACACCTTC. The encoded protein is CASSGFPLQGNYGYTF.